One sample yielded the 2 T cell receptor beta chains listed below, sequenced in a study of blood T cell repertoires in COVID-19 (TCRdb year 2020). Receptors were amplified or captured by the immunoSEQ multiplex PCR assay. TCRdb holds this immuneACCESS table with in-frame rearrangements only. Some clones are missing; in checked studies, unresolved V genes explain under half, and the rest has no known cause. For this sample there are about 55,000 clones; 75% to 90% appear just once. The leading ten clones occupy around 2.9% of the sample. The sequencing input was peripheral blood. The origin of the receptors is a man older than 75 with acute or convalescent COVID-19.

The chain carries TRBV5-4 and TRBJ1-2; a weak D match, TRBD1 (5 bases). Germline V lookup: CDR1 SGHNT, CDR2 YYREEE (reference sequence). V lost 0 bases and J lost 5, with 11 bases in between. This CDR3 has 14 residues. The CDR3 protein is CASSLAGIPYGYTF. The CDR3 coding sequence is TGTGCCAGCAGCTTGGCAGGGATTCCTTATGGCTACACCTTC. The complete variable domain, with remaining parts taken from reference TRBV5-4 and TRBJ1-2, reads ETGVTQSPTHLIKTRGQQVTLRCSSQSGHNTVSWYQQALGQGPQFIFQYYREEENGRGNFPPRFSGLQFPNYSSELNVNALELDDSALYLCASSLAGIPYGYTFGSGTRLTVV.

V gene TRBV7-2 combines with J gene TRBJ2-7; 8 nucleotides align to TRBD2. There are 13 residues in the CDR3. Trimming took 9 bases from V and 0 from J; bases not matched to a gene: 4. Germline V gene lookup returns CDR1 SGHTA and CDR2 FQGNSA. The CDR3 reads CASQRGLSYEQYF. In DNA form, the CDR3 reads TGTGCCAGTCAGCGGGGGCTCTCCTACGAGCAGTACTTC.